This TCR beta chain is from a study of blood T cell repertoires in COVID-19 (dated by TCRdb to the early 2020s). Looking at the study overall: Samples covering the acute and convalescent phases of COVID-19 were provided by collaborators in the United States, Italy and Spain. Where available, HLA class I and class II types were taken from metadata supplied by the sample provider and were not determined by assay-based typing. The dataset comprised deeply sampled blood TCRbeta repertoires from subjects exposed to, actively infected with, or recovered from COVID-19. The samples were drawn from two sources: the first 160 participants of the ongoing ImmuneRACE study, and 1,254 subjects contributed by 6 global collaborators. A freely available public database, intended as a resource for researchers studying the immune response to SARS-CoV-2, is where the repertoires were released. A de-identified subject ID, COVID-19 status, age in years and sex were almost always included in the sample metadata. The prospective study material was composed of cDNA or gDNA derived from T cells, B-cell-depleted T cells, or PBMCs.

CDR3 length: 13 amino acids, cysteine to phenylalanine. Only CDR3 DNA is held: 39 bases, read in frame from base 1. Trimming takes 7 bases off V and 2 bases off J; junction bases not matched to a gene: 5. The CDR1 and CDR2 encoded by the germline V gene are MNHEY and SVGAGI. About this clone: The antigen this receptor binds is unknown. No much larger clone exists at a distance of one base, and base qualities are not known.

The immunoSEQ Assay, a bias-controlled multiplex PCR, was used to amplify TCRbeta CDR3 regions from genomic DNA. The authors' analysis ran thus. The number of nucleated cells in each sample was estimated from the amplification of reference gene primers within the assay. To quantify the absolute abundance of each unique TCRbeta CDR3 rearrangement, sequence reads were collapsed and filtered. For each sample, productive Simpson clonality was calculated as the square root of Simpson's diversity index across productive rearrangements. TCRdb mirrors the immuneACCESS table, restricted to in-frame sequences. Some clones are absent from its copies; in checked studies, under half trace to an unresolved V gene, and the reason for the others is unknown. V and J calls and clone size come straight from that table; D and trimming were deduced from the DNA. The sample table shows 340,000 or so clones, and around 90% are seen once. The biggest ten clones account for 1% of the sample.

What the study reported, not specific to this receptor: How much clinical and demographic metadata was included differed by source and by participant, and the metadata was provided uncurated.

Whole blood was collected in K2EDTA tubes by collaborating institutions according to the institutions' own protocols. For TCRbeta analysis, collaborators shipped samples as frozen whole blood, isolated PBMCs, or DNA extracted from either of those sample types. The chain uses TRBV6-5 and TRBJ2-7; 7 nucleotides in the junction match TRBD1. This receptor was obtained from a man in his fifties with active or convalescent COVID-19. What was sequenced was peripheral blood. The CDR3 region: CASKAGTAYEQYF. The bases are TGTGCCAGCAAAGCCGGGACAGCCTACGAGCAGTACTTC.